Reported below is one T cell receptor beta chain. Its target is unknown. This entry comes from a study of blood T cells in healthy people across ages. The study's findings and limits: No conclusive comparison of naive versus antigen-experienced cells was possible with unsorted PBMCs. Naive T cell percentage strongly correlated with TCR beta diversity. Diversity was higher, and naive CD4+ cells more numerous, in long-lived donors than in aged donors.

Germline lookup yields CDR1 SGHTA and CDR2 FQGNSA. CDR3 length equals 13 residues. Germline trimming cut 7 bases from V and 5 bases from J; bases unmatched to any gene: 5. Through a sample-barcoded 5' primer and a J-beta primer mix, a second PCR was run for about 6 to 11 cycles. Every sample produced at least 3 million CDR3-containing paired-end reads. In TCRdb, the 5' RACE reads were re-called with MiXCR into one record per CDR3 protein. The profile covers around 970,000 distinct CDR3 sequences, with just over 50% appearing a single time and over 20% taken by the ten largest. V is TRBV7-2 and J is TRBJ1-5; 7 nucleotides match TRBD1. Material for sequencing was blood. This clonotype was obtained from a woman aged 55-70 years in good health. The CDR3 DNA reads TGTGCCAGCAAGCAGGGGGGAGATCAGCCCCAGCATTTT. This translates into CASKQGGDQPQHF.